This T cell receptor (beta chain) was recovered during a study of T cells in Graves' hyperthyroidism and ophthalmopathy. Trimming took 0 bases from V and 8 from J, leaving 14 bases between them. This CDR3 has 16 amino acids. The germline gives CDR1 SGHDN, CDR2 FVKESK. What was amplified from RNA transcripts were TCR beta CDR3 regions. The HTBI primer set served for first-round RT-PCR of the TCR CDR3. TCRdb independently ran MiXCR on the multiplex PCR reads; one entry per CDR3 protein. The table shows just over 550,000 distinct CDR3 sequences, with just over 45% occurring only once. This TCR was sampled from a woman under 30 with Graves' hyperthyroidism. The chain uses TRBV14 and TRBJ1-6, with TRBD1 as a possible D gene (6 bases). Sequencing was performed on peripheral blood or thyroid tissue (not recorded which). CDR3 residues: CASSQELDRRYSPLHF. The CDR3 nucleotides are TGTGCCAGCAGCCAAGAACTAGACAGGAGATATTCACCCCTCCACTTT.